This TCR beta chain was profiled in a study of T cells after posttransplantation cyclophosphamide. After removal of 5 bases from V and 3 bases from J, the junction contained 10 bases not matched to a gene. The CDR3 is made up of 17 amino acids. The germline V gene has CDR1 MNHEY and CDR2 SMNVEV (reference sequence). Profiled with immunoSEQ multiplex PCR; TCRdb holds only in-frame clones, not every one. The repertoire consists of thousands of clones, with about 98% occurring once and the leading ten covering approximately 0.9%. The table lists this clone with a count of one. This chain links TRBV27 with TRBJ2-7, with 13 bases that match TRBD2. Sequencing was carried out using memory CD4+ T cells sorted from PBMCs. The TCR sequence derives from a man aged 35 to 55 in good health, CMV-negative, and a related stem cell transplant donor. CDR3 bases: TGTGCCAGCAGTCTGGGACTAGCGGGACGTAGGGGCTACGAGCAGTACTTC. It codes for CASSLGLAGRRGYEQYF.